This TCR beta chain was captured by sequencing in a study of blood T cell repertoires in COVID-19. The wider study: The United States, Italy and Spain provided the acute and convalescent COVID-19 samples. Sample material is recorded as cDNA or gDNA derived from T cells, B-cell-depleted T cells, or PBMCs.

CDR3 size: 11 residues. Germline CDR1 MGHDK, CDR2 SYGVNS. V gave up 5 bases and J gave up 8 bases, with 9 bases separating them. Recovery meant two consecutive negative NP/OP PCR tests, professional clearance, or resolved symptoms. Authors' data handling: Estimation of nucleated cell counts relied on the amplification of reference gene primers. This table comes from immunoSEQ multiplex PCR, and its TCRdb copy is limited to in-frame clones, with some not included. V and J calls and clone size follow that table, whereas D and trimming were derived from the DNA. The sample contains roughly 150,000 clones, 80% of which appear only once.

The specimen was PBMCs or T cells enriched from blood (not recorded which). This TCR was sampled from a man aged 40-49 years who had recovered from COVID-19. The chain has TRBV25-1 and TRBJ2-5, with no clear D. CDR3 nucleotide sequence: TGTGCCAGCAGTCTTGATAGTACCCAGTACTTC. Its protein product is CASSLDSTQYF.